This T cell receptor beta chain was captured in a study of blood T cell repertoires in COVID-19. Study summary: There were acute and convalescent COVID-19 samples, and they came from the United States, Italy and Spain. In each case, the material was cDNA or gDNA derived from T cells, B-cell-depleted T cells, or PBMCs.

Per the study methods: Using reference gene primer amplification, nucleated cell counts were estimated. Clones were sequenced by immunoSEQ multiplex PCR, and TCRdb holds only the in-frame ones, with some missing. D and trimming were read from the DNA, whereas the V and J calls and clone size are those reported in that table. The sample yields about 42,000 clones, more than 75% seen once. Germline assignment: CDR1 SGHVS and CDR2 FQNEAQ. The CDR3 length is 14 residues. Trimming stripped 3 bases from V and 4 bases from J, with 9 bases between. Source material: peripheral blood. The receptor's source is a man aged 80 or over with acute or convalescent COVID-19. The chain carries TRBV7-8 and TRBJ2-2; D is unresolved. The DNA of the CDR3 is TGTGCCAGCAGCTTTGGCCAGATCACCGGGGAGCTGTTTTTT. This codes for CASSFGQITGELFF.